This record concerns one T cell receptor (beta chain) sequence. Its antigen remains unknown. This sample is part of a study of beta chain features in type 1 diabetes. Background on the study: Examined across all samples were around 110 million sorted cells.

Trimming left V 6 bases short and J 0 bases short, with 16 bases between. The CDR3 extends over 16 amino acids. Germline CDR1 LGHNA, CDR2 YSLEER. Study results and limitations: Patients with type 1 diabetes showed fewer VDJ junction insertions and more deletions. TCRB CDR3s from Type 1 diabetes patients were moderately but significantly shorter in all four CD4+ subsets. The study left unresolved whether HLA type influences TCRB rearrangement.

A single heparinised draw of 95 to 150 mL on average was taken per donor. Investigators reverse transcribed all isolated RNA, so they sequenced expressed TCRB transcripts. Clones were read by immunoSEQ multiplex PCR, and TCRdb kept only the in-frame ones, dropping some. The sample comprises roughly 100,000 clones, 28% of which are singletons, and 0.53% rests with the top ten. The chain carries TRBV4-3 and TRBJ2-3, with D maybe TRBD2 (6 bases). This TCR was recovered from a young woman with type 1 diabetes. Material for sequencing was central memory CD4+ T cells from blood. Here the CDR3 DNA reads TGCGCCAGCAGACAAAATAGCGGAAGTAGCACAGATACGCAGTATTTT. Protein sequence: CASRQNSGSSTDTQYF.